The subject of this entry is one T cell receptor (beta chain). Its specificity is not known. The repertoire was sequenced with immunoSEQ multiplex PCR; TCRdb's copy has only in-frame clones and lacks some. The data contain 25,000 to 30,000 clones, about 91% of them singletons. These data originate in a study of T cells in localized non-small cell lung cancer. CDR3 length: 14 amino acids. CDR1 is SNHLY, CDR2 FYNNEI, per germline. The J segment lost 8 bases and the V segment lost 11 bases, leaving 13 bases of the junction unmatched. Overall study results and limits: The study detected a median 57 of the top 100 tumor clones in adjacent lung. Uninvolved adjacent lung had the highest recorded T cell clonality, with tumor below it.

The chain links TRBV2 to TRBJ2-2, with 8 bases that match TRBD2. Sequenced material: peripheral blood, taken before any cancer treatment. This TCR derives from an older female donor with stage I lung adenocarcinoma. CDR3 in amino acids: CASLSSGAGGELFF. CDR3 nucleotides: TGTGCCTCCCTGAGTAGCGGGGCCGGAGGGGAGCTGTTTTTT. Full variable domain (rest looked up from reference TRBV2 and TRBJ2-2): EPEVTQTPSHQVTQMGQEVILRCVPISNHLYFYWYRQILGQKVEFLVSFYNNEISEKSEIFDDQFSVERPDGSNFTLKIRSTKLEDSAMYFCASLSSGAGGELFFGEGSRLTVL.